The 14 T cell receptor beta chains listed next were all sequenced from one sample in a study of blood T cell repertoires in COVID-19. The repertoire was sequenced with immunoSEQ multiplex PCR; TCRdb's copy has only in-frame clones and lacks some. Among hundreds of thousands of clones listed, 88% were seen once. Sequenced sample: peripheral blood. These receptors were taken from a man of 80 years or more with acute or convalescent COVID-19.

V is TRBV27 and J is TRBJ2-2; 8 bases match TRBD2. The germline gives CDR1 MNHEY, CDR2 SMNVEV (reference sequence). The CDR3 spans 13 residues. V shed 9 bases and J 0 bases; nucleotides not matched to a gene: 0. CDR3 sequence: CASSGANTGELFF. As DNA, the CDR3 is TGTGCCAGTAGCGGGGCGAACACCGGGGAGCTGTTTTTT.

The CDR3 protein is CASSYSSRDGYTF. The CDR3 DNA is TGTGCCAGCAGTTACTCATCCAGGGATGGCTACACCTTC. The rearrangement uses TRBV6-6 and TRBJ1-2; possible D gene TRBD1, 5 bases. CDR1 and CDR2 from the germline V gene are MNHNY and SVGAGI (reference sequence). Trimming took 0 bases from V and 6 from J, leaving 8 bases between them. CDR3 size: 13 residues.

The chain combines TRBV6-5 with TRBJ1-6; TRBD1 might be the D (6 bases). The CDR3 runs 15 residues. Germline CDR1 MNHEY, CDR2 SVGAGI. V lost 0 bases and J 6 bases, leaving 9 bases between the germline ends. CDR3: CASSYSKGGNSPLHF. DNA for the CDR3: TGTGCCAGCAGTTACTCGAAAGGGGGTAATTCACCCCTCCACTTT.

The chain recombines TRBV28 with TRBJ2-2, with 8 positions matching TRBD2. Germline CDR1 MDHEN, CDR2 SYDVKM. V lost 6 bases to trimming and J lost 5 bases; unmatched junction nucleotides: 8. The CDR3 extends over 15 amino acids. The CDR3 is CASRKLAEGTGELFF. The DNA for the CDR3 is TGTGCCAGCAGAAAACTAGCGGAAGGAACCGGGGAGCTGTTTTTT.

V and J are TRBV19 and TRBJ2-1; 8 bases are shared with TRBD2. The CDR3 has 16 residues. Per germline, CDR1 LNHDA and CDR2 SQIVND (reference sequence). J lost 9 bases, V lost 3 bases, and 13 bases had no gene match. CDR3 DNA: TGTGCCAGTAGTATTCTCGGCGGGGGGCCGGTCGGTGAGCAGTTCTTC. The encoded protein is CASSILGGGPVGEQFF. Complete variable domain (other parts from reference TRBV19 and TRBJ2-1): DGGITQSPKYLFRKEGQNVTLSCEQNLNHDAMYWYRQDPGQGLRLIYYSQIVNDFQKGDIAEGYSVSREKKESFPLTVTSAQKNPTAFYLCASSILGGGPVGEQFFGPGTRLTVL.

The chain uses TRBV5-4 and TRBJ2-7; D gene ambiguous. V was trimmed by 0 bases and J by 5 bases, leaving 15 bases between them. Germline V gives CDR1 SGHNT, CDR2 YYREEE (reference sequence). The CDR3 has 15 residues. The DNA for the CDR3 is TGTGCCAGCAGCTTGGGCCTACTTCCTCCCCACGAGCAGTACTTC. Protein: CASSLGLLPPHEQYF.

The chain is built from TRBV19 and TRBJ1-6; 7 bases match TRBD1. CDR3 length: 14 residues. The trim removed 7 bases at V and 7 bases at J, leaving 7 bases unmatched. CDR1 and CDR2 from the germline V gene are LNHDA and SQIVND (reference sequence). The CDR3 DNA follows: TGTGCCAGTACACCCGGGACAGCAAATTCACCCCTCCACTTT. It specifies CASTPGTANSPLHF.

This rearrangement joins TRBV27 to TRBJ1-6; TRBD1 might be the D (6 bases). This CDR3 is built from 14 residues. Germline-derived CDR1 and CDR2 are MNHEY and SMNVEV (reference sequence). V lost 9 bases to trimming and J lost 7 bases, with 16 bases between them. CDR3 nucleotides: TGTGCCAGTAGTACAGGGAAATTAAATTCACCCCTCCACTTT. This translates into CASSTGKLNSPLHF.

The chain joins TRBV7-8 to TRBJ1-5; possible D gene TRBD1, 6 bases. The CDR3 runs 17 residues. In germline, CDR1 is SGHVS, CDR2 FQNEAQ. The V gene lost 1 base and the J gene lost 0 bases, with 13 bases spanning the gap. In DNA form, the CDR3 reads TGTGCCAGCAGCTTAGTTCCTGGACAGAGTAGCAATCAGCCCCAGCATTTT. Residues: CASSLVPGQSSNQPQHF.

The V gene is TRBV5-8, the J gene TRBJ1-2; unclear D gene. This CDR3 is 12 amino acids long. Germline V gives CDR1 SGHTS, CDR2 YDEGEE. With 1 base removed from V and 8 bases from J, the gap between germline ends came to 9 bases. The DNA of the CDR3 is TGTGCCAGCAGCTTGCAGGTCTTAGGCTACACCTTC. Amino acids: CASSLQVLGYTF.

This clone was picked up one time. The V and J genes are TRBV4-2 and TRBJ2-7, with D perhaps matching TRBD2 (6 bases). This CDR3 has 13 residues. V gave up 3 bases and J gave up 2 bases, with 8 bases separating them. The germline V gene encodes CDR1 LGHNA and CDR2 YNFKEQ. The CDR3 sequence: CASSHSGAYEQYF. The CDR3, as DNA: TGTGCCAGCAGCCATTCGGGGGCCTACGAGCAGTACTTC.

Comment on this clone: This CDR3 is also generated by other DNA sequences in the sample. The chain recombines TRBV28 with TRBJ2-7, with 11 positions matching TRBD1. Losses at the gene ends were 5 bases for V and 3 bases for J; bases not matched to a gene: 6. CDR1 MDHEN and CDR2 SYDVKM come from the germline V gene. The CDR3 runs 15 residues. CDR3 residues: CASSPPGQGDYEQYF. As DNA, the CDR3 is TGTGCCAGCAGTCCTCCGGGACAGGGGGACTACGAGCAGTACTTC.

The rearrangement joins TRBV24-1 to TRBJ2-1; D unresolved. V lost 7 bases to trimming and J lost 8 bases, with 8 bases between them. There are 11 residues in the CDR3. Per germline, CDR1 KGHDR and CDR2 SFDVKD. CDR3 loop: CATRERDEQFF. The CDR3 nucleotides are TGTGCCACCAGAGAGCGCGATGAGCAGTTCTTC.

The chain joins TRBV7-9 to TRBJ2-7; 10 bases fit TRBD1. Germline assignment: CDR1 SEHNR and CDR2 FQNEAQ (reference sequence). The V segment lost 3 bases and the J segment 3 bases; nucleotides outside the gene matches: 5. This CDR3 region has 15 residues. CDR3: CASSFSGTGVYEQYF. The CDR3 nucleotides are TGTGCCAGCAGCTTCTCGGGGACAGGGGTCTACGAGCAGTACTTC.